One and the same sample provided the 20 T cell receptor beta chains below, sequenced in a study of T cell responses to AZD1222 COVID-19 vaccine. Generated by immunoSEQ multiplex PCR, the TCRdb table keeps only in-frame clones and is missing some. The data hold more than 100,000 clones, with 80% to 90% observed a single time. Material: peripheral blood, obtained on day 0 of AZD1222 vaccination. These receptors all stem from an adult in good health.

This chain uses TRBV18 with TRBJ1-5, with no clear D. Between the trimmed V and J ends, which lost 3 bases and 2 bases, there was a span of 11 bases. CDR3 size: 15 residues. Germline CDR1 and CDR2: KGHSH and LQKENI. In DNA form, the CDR3 reads TGTGCCAGCTCACCCCCCCCCGGGGGCAATCAGCCCCAGCATTTT. This encodes CASSPPPGGNQPQHF.

This clone was detected only a few times. The DNA for the CDR3 is TGTGCCAGCAGTCGTAGAGTGGGTAGAATACAAGAGACCCAGTACTTC. Protein: CASSRRVGRIQETQYF. The chain has TRBV7-2 and TRBJ2-5; no definite D call. The CDR3 is made up of 16 amino acids. CDR1 and CDR2 from the germline V gene are SGHTA and FQGNSA. The V end was cut by 6 bases, the J end by 2 bases, with 19 bases between.

The V call is TRBV27, the J call TRBJ2-2; possible D gene TRBD2, 5 bases. The CDR3 extends over 13 amino acids. CDR1 is MNHEY and CDR2 is SMNVEV in the germline V gene (reference sequence). V shed 3 bases and J shed 5 bases, with 7 bases lying between them. The CDR3: CASSFGGTGELFF. The CDR3 coding sequence is TGTGCCAGCAGTTTTGGCGGGACCGGGGAGCTGTTTTTT.

This clone was seen a single time. The chain links TRBV10-1 to TRBJ2-7; D might be TRBD2 (6 bases). Germline CDR1 reads WNHNN; CDR2 reads SYGVQD (reference sequence). V dropped 10 bases and J dropped 4 bases, with 17 bases sitting between them. CDR3 length equals 13 residues. The CDR3 sequence is CATQRGELYEQYF. The DNA for the CDR3 is TGCGCCACCCAACGCGGGGAGCTATACGAGCAGTACTTC.

The gene calls are TRBV11-2 and TRBJ1-2; TRBD1 matches 12 bases. Germline V gives CDR1 SGHAT, CDR2 FQNNGV. Trimming at V came to 5 bases and at J to 8 bases, leaving 15 bases not matched to a gene. The CDR3 has 17 amino acids. The CDR3: CASSPNAGTGGGRGYTF. The CDR3 DNA follows: TGTGCCAGCAGCCCTAACGCCGGGACAGGGGGCGGAAGGGGCTACACCTTC.

The chain couples TRBV9 to TRBJ1-2; D not certain. Trimming cost V 3 bases and J 0 bases, with 9 bases left between them. CDR3 length: 14 residues. The germline gives CDR1 SGDLS, CDR2 YYNGEE. CDR3 residues: CASSARRSNYGYTF. As DNA, the CDR3 is TGTGCCAGCAGCGCGCGCCGGTCTAACTATGGCTACACCTTC.

The chain joins TRBV6-5 to TRBJ2-2; maybe TRBD2 (6 bases). Germline loops: CDR1 MNHEY, CDR2 SVGAGI. The CDR3 is made up of 16 amino acids. Trimming shortened V by 0 bases and J by 5 bases, and 13 bases separated the two germline ends. The CDR3 sequence is CASSYSPGRGTGELFF. The DNA for the CDR3 is TGTGCCAGCAGTTACTCCCCCGGGAGAGGTACCGGGGAGCTGTTTTTT.

This sequence joins TRBV7-9 and TRBJ1-2; no firm D call. The CDR3 length is 12 residues. Germline values: CDR1 SEHNR, CDR2 FQNEAQ (reference sequence). The ends were cut back, 5 bases at V and 1 base at J, with 5 bases in the middle. CDR3 sequence: CASSQINYGYTF. For the CDR3, the DNA is TGTGCCAGCAGCCAGATTAACTATGGCTACACCTTC.

This chain uses TRBV2 with TRBJ1-2; D not certain. There are 14 residues in the CDR3. Germline V gene sequence: CDR1 SNHLY, CDR2 FYNNEI. V dropped 6 bases and J dropped 6 bases, with 17 bases sitting between them. The CDR3 region is CASRITRDWDGYTF. CDR3 sequence (DNA): TGTGCCAGCAGGATTACTAGGGATTGGGATGGCTACACCTTC.

This clone occurred once. The chain recombines TRBV7-2 with TRBJ2-3; 12 bases are shared with TRBD2. The germline CDR1 and CDR2 sequences are SGHTA and FQGNSA. The CDR3 length is 17 residues. The junction had 7 bases not matched to a gene; V was cut back by 3 bases and J by 3 bases. In DNA, the CDR3 is TGTGCCAGCAGCTTCCAAATGACTAGCGGGAGAACAGATACGCAGTATTTT. This sequence encodes CASSFQMTSGRTDTQYF.

The genes are TRBV30 and TRBJ1-2; D uncertain. This CDR3 contains 12 residues. Germline CDR1 is GTSNPN and CDR2 is SVGIG (reference sequence). Trimming cost V 2 bases and J 3 bases, with 7 bases left between them. The CDR3, as DNA: TGTGCCTGGAGTAGGGTGGACTATGGCTACACCTTC. Its protein is CAWSRVDYGYTF.

This chain connects TRBV12-3 or TRBV12-4 to TRBJ1-5, with no clear D. The CDR3 is 13 residues long. V gave up 6 bases and J gave up 1 base, with 7 bases separating them. For the CDR3, the DNA is TGTGCCAGCAGCCTCAAGAGCAATCAGCCCCAGCATTTT. Amino acid sequence: CASSLKSNQPQHF.

This chain links TRBV2 with TRBJ2-2; 7 bases are a match to TRBD2. Germline CDR1 SNHLY, CDR2 FYNNEI. The CDR3 is 14 amino acids. After removal of 7 bases from V and 0 bases from J, the junction contained 2 bases not matched to a gene. The chain's CDR3 is CASMRGTNTGELFF. In DNA form, the CDR3 reads TGTGCCAGCATGCGGGGGACGAACACCGGGGAGCTGTTTTTT.

This chain uses TRBV30 with TRBJ2-3; 8 nucleotides align to TRBD2. The junction had 10 bases not matched to a gene; V was cut back by 3 bases and J by 2 bases. Germline CDR1 is GTSNPN and CDR2 is SVGIG (reference sequence). CDR3 length: 16 amino acids. The CDR3, as DNA: TGTGCCTGGAGGTTTGCGGGGGGATTGATCACAGATACGCAGTATTTT. The encoded protein is CAWRFAGGLITDTQYF. The whole variable domain, filled in from reference TRBV30 and TRBJ2-3, reads SQTIHQWPATLVQPVGSPLSLECTVEGTSNPNLYWYRQAAGRGLQLLFYSVGIGQISSEVPQNLSASRPQDRQFILSSKKLLLSDSGFYLCAWRFAGGLITDTQYFGPGTRLTVL.

In this sample, this clone turned up a few times. The chain carries TRBV6-2 or TRBV6-3 and TRBJ1-2, with a possible D match to TRBD1 (6 bases). Germline CDR1 is MNHEY and CDR2 is SVGEGT. V lost 2 bases, J lost 3 bases, and 13 bases lay in between. The CDR3 length is 15 residues. The CDR3 bases are TGTGCCAGCAGTTACCCAAAGGGACATCACTATGGCTACACCTTC. As protein: CASSYPKGHHYGYTF.

This chain joins TRBV28 and TRBJ1-1, with 9 positions matching TRBD1. Germline assignment: CDR1 MDHEN and CDR2 SYDVKM. Germline trimming cut 6 bases from V and 6 bases from J; bases unmatched to any gene: 8. The CDR3 contains 14 residues. The CDR3 is CASRTGTGNSEAFF. The CDR3 nucleotides are TGTGCCAGCAGGACCGGGACAGGGAATTCTGAAGCTTTCTTT.

This clone has a single count. The chain is built from TRBV6-2 or TRBV6-3 and TRBJ2-1, with 7 bases matching TRBD1. CDR1 and CDR2 from the germline V gene are MNHEY and SVGEGT. Trimming cost V 4 bases and J 7 bases; bases outside gene matches: 4. The CDR3 has 13 residues. In DNA form, the CDR3 reads TGTGCCAGCAGTTCCAGGGGGAATAATGAGCAGTTCTTC. Residues: CASSSRGNNEQFF.

The CDR3: CASSHTDFHEQYF. For the CDR3, the DNA is TGTGCCAGCAGCCACACAGATTTCCACGAGCAGTACTTC. This chain connects TRBV5-6 to TRBJ2-7; D unclear. This CDR3 comprises 13 residues. Trimming shortened V by 4 bases and J by 5 bases, and 13 bases separated the two germline ends. CDR1 and CDR2 (germline): SGHDT, YYEEEE.

The rearrangement joins TRBV4-1 to TRBJ1-5; D is unresolved. The germline V gene encodes CDR1 MGHRA and CDR2 YSYEKL. CDR3 length: 15 amino acids. The ends were cut back, 4 bases at V and 1 base at J, with 11 bases in the middle. The CDR3 DNA is TGCGCCAGCAGCCCAGAAAGGGCAAGCAATCAGCCCCAGCATTTT. This sequence encodes CASSPERASNQPQHF.

The rearrangement uses TRBV15 and TRBJ1-5; D gene uncertain. The CDR3 consists of 13 residues. With 3 bases removed from V and 8 bases from J, the gap between germline ends came to 11 bases. The germline V gene has CDR1 LNHNV and CDR2 YYDKDF (reference sequence). CDR3 in amino acids: CATSRVIGEPQHF. For the CDR3, the DNA is TGTGCCACCAGCAGGGTCATTGGAGAGCCCCAGCATTTT.